One and the same sample provided the 27 T cell receptor beta chains below, sequenced in a study of T-cell reconstitution after alpha-beta-depleted transplantation in children. Unique molecular identifiers were incorporated into the prepared TCRbeta library. TCRdb ran MiXCR on the PCR reads and lists one entry per CDR3 protein. The sample yields around 440,000 distinct CDR3 sequences, 10% seen once. Sample: PBMCs, taken before TCRalphabeta/CD19-depleted stem cell transplant. Receptors were obtained from a child aged 2-15 years with inherited bone marrow failure, due to receive a stem cell transplant.

In this sample, this clonotype turned up many times. The chain employs TRBV9 and TRBJ2-7; a weak D match, TRBD1 (5 bases). Germline assignment: CDR1 SGDLS and CDR2 YYNGEE. Trimming shortened V by 0 bases and J by 1 base, and 11 bases separated the two germline ends. The CDR3 is 15 amino acids. The CDR3 here is CASSVDDSPSYEQYF. The CDR3 DNA is TGTGCCAGCAGCGTAGACGACAGTCCGTCCTACGAGCAGTACTTC.

At least ten counts were recorded for this clonotype. This rearrangement joins TRBV29-1 to TRBJ1-3; 7 positions match TRBD1. Germline loops: CDR1 SQVTM, CDR2 ANQGSEA. The CDR3 totals 14 residues. The V segment lost 7 bases and the J segment 0 bases; nucleotides outside the gene matches: 6. The CDR3 protein is CSGLTGPSGNTIYF. In DNA, the CDR3 is TGCAGCGGCCTGACAGGGCCCTCTGGAAACACCATATATTTT. The full variable domain, completed using reference TRBV29-1 and TRBJ1-3, is SAVISQKPSRDICQRGTSLTIQCQVDSQVTMMFWYRQQPGQSLTLIATANQGSEATYESGFVIDKFPISRPNLTFSTLTVSNMSPEDSSIYLCSGLTGPSGNTIYFGEGSWLTVV.

The table lists this clonotype with many counts. This sequence joins TRBV4-3 and TRBJ2-1, with a weak D call TRBD2 (6 bases). This CDR3 has 15 residues. The V gene's germline CDR1 is LGHNA and CDR2 YSLEER. Trimming removed 4 bases from V and 6 bases from J, with 16 bases in between. The CDR3 is CASSLDSGARNEQFF. The CDR3 bases are TGCGCCAGCAGCCTAGACTCGGGAGCCCGCAATGAGCAGTTCTTC.

Concerning this clonotype itself: A much bigger clone sits one base away, suggesting this may be a read error. The chain has TRBV6-5 and TRBJ2-1; tentatively, D is TRBD2 (6 bases). The CDR3 sequence is 12 residues long. Germline values: CDR1 MNHEY, CDR2 SVGAGI. V was trimmed by 4 bases and J by 7 bases, leaving 8 bases between them. CDR3 bases: TGTGCCAGCAGTTGGGCGGGGAATGAGCAGTTCTTC. Translated, it gives CASSWAGNEQFF.

This clonotype was observed at least ten times. This rearrangement joins TRBV4-2 to TRBJ2-2, with 10 bases identical to TRBD2. CDR1 LGHNA and CDR2 YNFKEQ come from the germline V gene. Trimming at V came to 1 base and at J to 7 bases, leaving 9 bases not matched to a gene. The CDR3 runs to 17 residues. The CDR3 nucleotides read TGTGCCAGCAGCCAAGGGCCTAGCGGGAGTAAAAACGGGGAGCTGTTTTTT. It is translated as CASSQGPSGSKNGELFF.

This clonotype was found a few times. The chain has TRBV5-1 and TRBJ2-7; D could derive from TRBD1 or TRBD2 (5 bases each). Between the trimmed V and J ends, which lost 2 bases and 9 bases, there was a span of 15 bases. The CDR3 has 13 residues. The germline CDR1 and CDR2 sequences are SGHRS and YFSETQ. The CDR3 reads CASSLSRGRWQYF. CDR3 in DNA: TGCGCCAGCAGCTTATCACGGGGCAGATGGCAGTACTTC.

This clonotype came up many times. J is TRBJ2-3 and V is TRBV3-1; 10 bases match TRBD1. With 0 bases clipped from V and 4 bases from J, the junction kept 7 bases outside the gene matches. The CDR3 runs 17 residues. Germline-derived CDR1 and CDR2 are LGHDT and YNNKEL (reference sequence). CDR3 amino acids: CASSQDWTGGRADTQYF. The CDR3 region has the DNA TGTGCCAGCAGCCAAGATTGGACAGGGGGTAGAGCAGATACGCAGTATTTT.

This clonotype was observed many times. The rearrangement joins TRBV27 to TRBJ2-3; tentatively, D is TRBD2 (6 bases). The CDR3 extends over 17 amino acids. Germline assignment: CDR1 MNHEY and CDR2 SMNVEV (reference sequence). Trimming stripped 2 bases from V and 2 bases from J, with 17 bases between. The CDR3 spells CASSLAFAGRYTDTQYF. The CDR3, as DNA: TGTGCCAGCAGTTTAGCTTTTGCGGGACGGTACACAGATACGCAGTATTTT.

This clonotype was seen at least ten times. The rearrangement uses TRBV10-3 and TRBJ2-1, with 14 nucleotides matching TRBD2. Germline V gene sequence: CDR1 ENHRY, CDR2 SYGVKD. V lost 2 bases, J lost 9 bases, and 3 bases stayed unmatched. CDR3 length: 15 amino acids. The CDR3 spells CAISERGLAGVEQFF. CDR3 coding DNA: TGTGCCATCAGTGAGAGGGGACTAGCGGGAGTTGAGCAGTTCTTC.

In regard to this clonotype: A much larger clonotype is one base distant, so this may be a read error. The chain uses TRBV10-3 and TRBJ2-1; 9 bases are a match to TRBD2. Germline V gives CDR1 ENHRY, CDR2 SYGVKD. The CDR3 contains 15 residues. CDR3 in DNA: TGTGCCATCAGTGATGTAGCGGGAGTCCACAATAAGCAGTTCTTC. It yields the protein CAISDVAGVHNKQFF.

The chain joins TRBV4-2 to TRBJ2-3; possibly TRBD2 for D (5 bases). The CDR3 loop spans 16 amino acids. Germline V gives CDR1 LGHNA, CDR2 YNFKEQ. V lost 0 bases, J lost 2 bases, and 12 bases lay in between. CDR3 loop: CASSQDYRRPTDTQYF. The CDR3 DNA reads TGTGCCAGCAGCCAAGATTACCGGAGGCCCACAGATACGCAGTATTTT.

This clonotype was counted ten times or more. V is TRBV27 and J is TRBJ1-1, with a weak D call TRBD1 (5 bases). V was cut by 5 bases and J by 7 bases, with 14 bases left in between. This CDR3 is built from 13 residues. The germline gives CDR1 MNHEY, CDR2 SMNVEV (reference sequence). CDR3 protein: CASSPRDLNEAFF. The DNA of the CDR3 is TGTGCCAGCAGTCCCCGGGACCTCAATGAAGCTTTCTTT.

As concerns this clonotype: It may be a read error: a sequence one base away is much more abundant. The genes are TRBV4-2 and TRBJ2-5; 8 bases agree with TRBD2. Per germline, CDR1 LGHNA and CDR2 YNFKEQ. V was clipped by 4 bases and J by 2 bases; unmatched bases: 12. The CDR3 is made up of 17 amino acids. The CDR3 here is CASSLLAEGPGQETQYF. The CDR3 nucleotides are TGTGCCAGCAGCCTACTAGCGGAAGGGCCGGGGCAAGAGACCCAGTACTTC.

This clonotype was recorded at least ten times. V gene TRBV4-3 combines with J gene TRBJ2-3; no reliable D call. V was pared by 0 bases and J by 2 bases, with 9 bases between. CDR1 is LGHNA, CDR2 YSLEER, per germline. CDR3 length equals 15 residues. The CDR3 coding sequence is TGCGCCAGCAGCCAAGATCGGGCGGCCACAGATACGCAGTATTTT. Translating it yields CASSQDRAATDTQYF.

This clonotype has a count of ten or more. V and J are TRBV5-1 and TRBJ2-2; 9 bases are shared with TRBD1. The ends lost 4 bases at V and 1 base at J; junction bases unmatched: 8. The CDR3 is made up of 17 amino acids. Germline V gives CDR1 SGHRS, CDR2 YFSETQ. CDR3 sequence: CASSPDRGNRNTGELFF. Written as DNA, the CDR3 is TGCGCCAGCAGCCCGGACAGGGGTAATAGGAACACCGGGGAGCTGTTTTTT.

This clonotype was picked up a small number of times. The chain couples TRBV9 to TRBJ1-5, with D tentatively TRBD1 (6 bases). CDR3 length equals 15 residues. Germline values: CDR1 SGDLS, CDR2 YYNGEE. Trimming shortened V by 4 bases and J by 1 base, and 12 bases separated the two germline ends. Here the CDR3 reads CASSPQGQSNQPQHF. In nucleotides, the CDR3 is TGTGCCAGCAGCCCCCAGGGGCAGAGCAATCAGCCCCAGCATTTT. Variable domain in full (rest from reference TRBV9 and TRBJ1-5): DSGVTQTPKHLITATGQRVTLRCSPRSGDLSVYWYQQSLDQGLQFLIQYYNGEERAKGNILERFSAQQFPDLHSELNLSSLELGDSALYFCASSPQGQSNQPQHFGDGTRLSIL.

This clonotype was found many times. The chain links TRBV27 to TRBJ2-2; unclear D gene. Trimming removed 4 bases from V and 7 bases from J, with 13 bases in between. The germline gives CDR1 MNHEY, CDR2 SMNVEV (reference sequence). The CDR3 consists of 14 residues. CDR3 nucleotides: TGTGCCAGCAGTTATGGTATGGCGTACGGGGAGCTGTTTTTT. Translated, it gives CASSYGMAYGELFF.

The sample holds many counts of this clonotype. The V call is TRBV7-2, the J call TRBJ2-1, with unresolved D. Germline loops: CDR1 SGHTA, CDR2 FQGNSA. V lost 7 bases, J lost 5 bases, and 21 bases lay in between. CDR3 length: 16 residues. DNA for the CDR3: TGTGCCAGCATCCGGACCATCCTGACCTCGAACAATGAGCAGTTCTTC. This translates into CASIRTILTSNNEQFF. Filled out from reference TRBV7-2 and TRBJ2-1, the complete variable domain reads GAGVSQSPSNKVTEKGKDVELRCDPISGHTALYWYRQSLGQGLEFLIYFQGNSAPDKSGLPSDRFSAERTGGSVSTLTIQRTQQEDSAVYLCASIRTILTSNNEQFFGPGTRLTVL.

There are many counts of this clonotype. This chain connects TRBV12-3 or TRBV12-4 to TRBJ2-1; unclear D gene. The CDR3 has 13 residues. Deletions cut 3 bases from V and 7 bases from J, with 10 bases between. In nucleotides, the CDR3 is TGTGCCAGCAGTTTCGGGCCTAGGAATGAGCAGTTCTTC. This gives the protein CASSFGPRNEQFF.

In DNA form, the CDR3 reads TGTGCCAGCAGCTCCCGGGTAGATTACATGAACACTGAAGCTTTCTTT. It yields the protein CASSSRVDYMNTEAFF. The chain couples TRBV3-1 to TRBJ1-1; D is unclear. Trimming removed 5 bases at V and 0 bases at J, with 16 bases between. The CDR3 loop spans 16 amino acids. Germline CDR1 LGHDT, CDR2 YNNKEL (reference sequence). The variable domain in full, with the rest retrieved from reference TRBV3-1 and TRBJ1-1, is DTAVSQTPKYLVTQMGNDKSIKCEQNLGHDTMYWYKQDSKKFLKIMFSYNNKELIINETVPNRFSPKSPDKAHLNLHINSLELGDSAVYFCASSSRVDYMNTEAFFGQGTRLTVV.

In its sample, this clonotype was seen many times. J is TRBJ2-2 and V is TRBV4-2; D remains ambiguous. The CDR3 totals 14 residues. In germline, CDR1 is LGHNA, CDR2 YNFKEQ. V was pared by 4 bases and J by 6 bases, with 12 bases between. The CDR3 DNA follows: TGTGCCAGCAGCCCCCTCTTGCTATCCGGGGAGCTGTTTTTT. Its protein product is CASSPLLLSGELFF.

V and J are TRBV29-1 and TRBJ2-2, with D possibly matching TRBD1 (5 bases). Germline CDR1 is SQVTM and CDR2 is ANQGSEA. Trimming took off 4 bases at V and 2 bases at J, with 8 bases between the two ends. The CDR3 is made up of 13 amino acids. The CDR3: CSVVWGNTGELFF. CDR3 nucleotide sequence: TGCAGCGTTGTCTGGGGCAACACCGGGGAGCTGTTTTTT.

J is TRBJ1-2 and V is TRBV7-9; tentative D call: TRBD1 (5 bases). The germline CDR1 and CDR2 sequences are SEHNR and FQNEAQ (reference sequence). This CDR3 comprises 14 residues. Trimming took 5 bases from V and 4 from J, leaving 14 bases between them. The CDR3 bases are TGTGCCAGCAGCCCAGTGGACACGTTCTATGGCTACACCTTC. Its protein is CASSPVDTFYGYTF.

This clonotype was seen repeatedly, ten times or more. The chain is built from TRBV20-1 and TRBJ2-1; 8 bases line up with TRBD1. The CDR3 is 14 amino acids. Germline-derived CDR1 and CDR2 are DFQATT and SNEGSKA (reference sequence). The V gene end was trimmed by 3 bases and the J gene end by 4 bases; junction bases not matched to a gene: 5. CDR3 DNA sequence: TGCAGTGCTAGCACGGGACAGGTATACAATGAGCAGTTCTTC. Its protein product is CSASTGQVYNEQFF.

The chain recombines TRBV29-1 with TRBJ1-1; no firm D call. Germline V gene lookup returns CDR1 SQVTM and CDR2 ANQGSEA. The length of the CDR3 is 12 residues. Trimming pared 7 bases from V and 2 bases from J, leaving 11 bases between. The DNA of the CDR3 is TGCAGCGCGGGCCGAGTTAACACTGAAGCTTTCTTT. Its translation: CSAGRVNTEAFF. The full variable domain, rest sourced from reference TRBV29-1 and TRBJ1-1, is SAVISQKPSRDICQRGTSLTIQCQVDSQVTMMFWYRQQPGQSLTLIATANQGSEATYESGFVIDKFPISRPNLTFSTLTVSNMSPEDSSIYLCSAGRVNTEAFFGQGTRLTVV.

This clonotype occurred many times. The J gene is TRBJ2-7, the V gene TRBV4-3; 11 nucleotides line up with TRBD2. The J segment lost 4 bases and the V segment lost 0 bases, leaving 5 bases of the junction unmatched. Germline V gene lookup returns CDR1 LGHNA and CDR2 YSLEER. The CDR3 is 16 amino acids. The CDR3 loop is CASSQDNPSGGYEQYF. CDR3 nucleotides: TGCGCCAGCAGCCAAGACAATCCTAGCGGGGGGTACGAGCAGTACTTC.

This clonotype was recorded many times. The rearrangement uses TRBV4-2 and TRBJ2-1; 10 bases are a match to TRBD1. The CDR3 has 15 amino acids. Germline lookup yields CDR1 LGHNA and CDR2 YNFKEQ. Unmatched junction bases numbered 0, after V lost 0 bases and J lost 4 bases. The CDR3 nucleotides are TGTGCCAGCAGCCAAGAGGGACAGGGGTACAATGAGCAGTTCTTC. This encodes CASSQEGQGYNEQFF.